This T cell receptor (beta chain) is from a study of patients and donors after allogeneic stem cell transplantation. CDR3 length: 16 residues. Germline V gene sequence: CDR1 MNHEY, CDR2 SVGEGT. The V and J ends lost 10 bases and 2 bases respectively, with 23 bases between them. MiXCR was run by TCRdb on the RT-PCR reads, yielding one entry per CDR3 protein. The sample yields hundreds of thousands of distinct CDR3 sequences, 16% seen once. This clonotype was observed a few times. This receptor was taken from a human donor who was either an allogeneic HSCT recipient or a stem cell or donor lymphocyte infusion donor (not recorded which). It is not recorded whose cells these are; they may come from a transplant donor. V gene TRBV6-2 or TRBV6-3 combines with J gene TRBJ1-1; D may be TRBD1 (6 bases). Sequencing was performed on blood, either unsorted or a sorted T cell fraction (not recorded which). The CDR3 region is CATNPNHRTANTEAFF. CDR3 in DNA: TGTGCCACCAACCCCAACCACCGGACAGCTAACACTGAAGCTTTCTTT.